This record concerns one TCR beta chain sequence. V shed 4 bases and J shed 3 bases, with 10 bases lying between them. Germline V gene lookup returns CDR1 SGHVS and CDR2 FQNEAQ. The CDR3 covers 13 residues. The record originates from a study of OX40 agonist ivuxolimab in advanced cancers. Clones were read by immunoSEQ multiplex PCR, and TCRdb kept only the in-frame ones, dropping some. The table records 50,000 to 65,000 clones, about 88% of them present only once. The V gene is TRBV7-8, the J gene TRBJ2-7, with a weak D call TRBD1 (6 bases). This TCR derives from an adult with an advanced solid tumor such as melanoma, head and neck, liver or kidney cancer. Sequences were derived from CD4+ or CD8+ T cells sorted from blood, sampled in a trial of the OX40 agonist ivuxolimab. The CDR3 DNA follows: TGTGCCAGCAGCTACAGGGCTCTCTACGAGCAGTACTTC. It codes for CASSYRALYEQYF. Combining the CDR3 with reference TRBV7-8 and TRBJ2-7 gives the whole variable domain GAGVSQSPRYKVAKRGQDVALRCDPISGHVSLFWYQQALGQGPEFLTYFQNEAQLDKSGLPSDRFFAERPEGSVSTLKIQRTQQEDSAVYLCASSYRALYEQYFGPGTRLTVT.